One T cell receptor beta chain is described in this entry. Its cognate antigen is unknown. The data are from a study of shared clonotypes between healthy human individuals. Background on the study: The study enrolled two women and a few men aged 18 to 49. CD4 naive and CD4 memory each took three plates per donor, while CD8 naive took two and CD8 memory one.

This CDR3 is 14 amino acids long. After removal of 5 bases from V and 4 bases from J, the junction contained 11 bases not matched to a gene. The germline V gene has CDR1 SQVTM and CDR2 ANQGSEA. The donors were adults (healthy and HIV-negative) with no recent acute infections or vaccinations. General study results and limits: An anticipated effect of sequencing depth on clonotype sharing among donors was recognized.

Method: immunoSEQ multiplex PCR; TCRdb's copy keeps in-frame clones and lacks some. Among approximately 940,000 clones listed, 76% were seen once. Sequencing input: memory CD4+ T cells sorted from blood. Subset of the sample: CD45RA-negative fraction. The V call is TRBV29-1, the J call TRBJ2-7; 7 nucleotides agree with TRBD1. The TCR comes from a man younger than 30 in good health. CDR3 DNA sequence: TGCAGCGTTAAGAGACAGGGACCAGGGTACGAGCAGTACTTC. The encoded protein is CSVKRQGPGYEQYF.